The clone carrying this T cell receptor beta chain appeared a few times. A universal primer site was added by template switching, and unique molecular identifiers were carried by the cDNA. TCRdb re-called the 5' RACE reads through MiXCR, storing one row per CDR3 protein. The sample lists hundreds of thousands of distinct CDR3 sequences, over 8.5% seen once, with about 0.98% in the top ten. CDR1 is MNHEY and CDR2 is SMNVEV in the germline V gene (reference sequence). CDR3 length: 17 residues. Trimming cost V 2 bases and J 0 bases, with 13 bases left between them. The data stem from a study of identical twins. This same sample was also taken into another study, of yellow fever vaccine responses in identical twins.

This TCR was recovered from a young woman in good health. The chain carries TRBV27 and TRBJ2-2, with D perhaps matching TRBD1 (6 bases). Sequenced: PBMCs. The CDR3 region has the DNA TGTGCCAGCAGTTTAGTTGGCAGGGGCTCGAACACCGGGGAGCTGTTTTTT. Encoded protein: CASSLVGRGSNTGELFF.